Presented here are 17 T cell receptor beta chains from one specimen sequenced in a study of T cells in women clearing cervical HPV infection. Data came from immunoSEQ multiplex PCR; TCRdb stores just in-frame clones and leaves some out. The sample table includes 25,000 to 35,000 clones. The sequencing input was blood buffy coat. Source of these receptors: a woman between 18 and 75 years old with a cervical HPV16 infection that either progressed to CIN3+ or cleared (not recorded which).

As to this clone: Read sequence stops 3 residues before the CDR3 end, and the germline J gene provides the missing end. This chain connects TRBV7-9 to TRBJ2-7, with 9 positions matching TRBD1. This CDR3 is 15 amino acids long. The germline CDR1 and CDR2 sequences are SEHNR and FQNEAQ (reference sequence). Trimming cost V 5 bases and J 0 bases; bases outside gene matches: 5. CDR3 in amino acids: CASSNGTGSSYEQYF. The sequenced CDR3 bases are TGTGCCAGCAGCAATGGGACAGGGAGCTCCTACGAG.

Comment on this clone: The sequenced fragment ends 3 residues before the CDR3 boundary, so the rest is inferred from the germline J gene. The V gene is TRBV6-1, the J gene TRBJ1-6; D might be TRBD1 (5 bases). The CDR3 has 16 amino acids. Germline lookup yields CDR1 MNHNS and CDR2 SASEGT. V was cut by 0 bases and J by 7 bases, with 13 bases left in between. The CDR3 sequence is CASSEAGGTGNSPLHF. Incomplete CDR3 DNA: TGTGCCAGCAGTGAAGCGGGGGGGACGGGGAATTCACCC.

The sequenced CDR3 bases are TGCAGTGCCTCCGCGGGGGATACG. It specifies CSASAGDT. The whole CDR3 sequence reads CSASAGDTQYF. This rearrangement joins TRBV20-1 to TRBJ2-3, with a weak D call TRBD2 (6 bases). Read coverage stops 3 residues before the CDR3 terminus; the germline J gene supplies the remainder. V lost 6 bases and J lost 6, with 10 bases in between. The CDR3 length is 11 residues. CDR1 is DFQATT and CDR2 is SNEGSKA in the germline V gene (reference sequence).

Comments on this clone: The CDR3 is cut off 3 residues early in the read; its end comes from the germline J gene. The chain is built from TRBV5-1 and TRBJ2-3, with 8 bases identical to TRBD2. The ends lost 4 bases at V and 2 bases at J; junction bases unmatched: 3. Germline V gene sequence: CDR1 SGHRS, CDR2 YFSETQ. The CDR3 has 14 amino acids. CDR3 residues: CASSRGGSTDTQYF. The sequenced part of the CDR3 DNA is TGCGCCAGCAGCCGCGGGGGGTCCACAGATACG.

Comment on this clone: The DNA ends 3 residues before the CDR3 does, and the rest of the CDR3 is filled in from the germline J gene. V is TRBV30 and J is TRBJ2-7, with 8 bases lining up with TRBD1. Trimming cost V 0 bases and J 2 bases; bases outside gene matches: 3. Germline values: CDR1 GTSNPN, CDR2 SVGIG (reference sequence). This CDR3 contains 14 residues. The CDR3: CAWSVGQGPYEQYF. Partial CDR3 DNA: TGTGCCTGGAGTGTCGGACAGGGACCCTACGAG.

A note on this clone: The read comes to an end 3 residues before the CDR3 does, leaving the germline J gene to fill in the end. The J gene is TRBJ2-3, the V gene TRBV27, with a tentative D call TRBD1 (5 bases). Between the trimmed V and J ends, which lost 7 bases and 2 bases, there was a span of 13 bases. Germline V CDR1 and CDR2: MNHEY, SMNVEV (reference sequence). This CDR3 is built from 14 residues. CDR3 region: CASTSLGHTDTQYF. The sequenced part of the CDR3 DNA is TGTGCCAGCACCTCTTTGGGGCACACAGATACG.

CDR3 in amino acids: CSARISGGSYEQYF. The covered CDR3 bases are TGCAGTGCTAGGATTAGCGGGGGCTCCTACGAG. The J gene is TRBJ2-7, the V gene TRBV20-1, with 9 bases identical to TRBD2. The read ends 3 residues shy of where the CDR3 ends; the end is completed using the germline J gene. J was trimmed by 0 bases and V by 3 bases; bases with no gene match: 3. Germline V CDR1 and CDR2: DFQATT, SNEGSKA (reference sequence). This CDR3 spans 14 amino acids.

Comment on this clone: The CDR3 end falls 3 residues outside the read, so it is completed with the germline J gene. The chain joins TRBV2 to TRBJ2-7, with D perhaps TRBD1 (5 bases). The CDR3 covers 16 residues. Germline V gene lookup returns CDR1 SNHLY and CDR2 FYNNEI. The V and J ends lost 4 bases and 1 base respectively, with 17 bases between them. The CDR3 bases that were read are TGTGCCAGCAGTGGCTCTGGGGCTAGTAGGTCCTACGAG. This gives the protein CASSGSGASRSYE. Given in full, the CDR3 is CASSGSGASRSYEQYF.

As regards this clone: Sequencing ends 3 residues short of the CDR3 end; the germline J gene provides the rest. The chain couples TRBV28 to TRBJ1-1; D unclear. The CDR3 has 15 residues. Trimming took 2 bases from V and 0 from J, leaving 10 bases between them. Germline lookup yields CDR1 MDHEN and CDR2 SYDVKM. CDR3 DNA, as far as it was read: TGTGCCAGCAGTTTAGAAGGCAGAATGAACACTGAA. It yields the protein CASSLEGRMNTE. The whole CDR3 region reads CASSLEGRMNTEAFF.

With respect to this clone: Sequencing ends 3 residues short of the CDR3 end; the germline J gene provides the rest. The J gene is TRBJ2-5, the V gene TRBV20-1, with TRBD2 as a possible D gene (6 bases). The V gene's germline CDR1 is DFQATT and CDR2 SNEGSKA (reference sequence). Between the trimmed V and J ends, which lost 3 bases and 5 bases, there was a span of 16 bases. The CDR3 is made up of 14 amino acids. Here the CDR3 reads CSASRAGTSETQYF. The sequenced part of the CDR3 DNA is TGCAGTGCTAGTCGTGCGGGAACATCGGAGACC.

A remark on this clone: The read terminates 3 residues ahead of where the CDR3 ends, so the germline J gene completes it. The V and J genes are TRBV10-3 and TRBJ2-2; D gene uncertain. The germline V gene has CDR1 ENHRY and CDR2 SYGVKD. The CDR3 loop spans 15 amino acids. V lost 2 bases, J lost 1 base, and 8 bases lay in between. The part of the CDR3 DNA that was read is TGTGCCATCAGTGAGAGCGATTTGAACACCGGGGAG. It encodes CAISESDLNTGE. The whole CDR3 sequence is CAISESDLNTGELFF.

CDR3: CASRASGGSYEQYF. The sequenced CDR3 bases are TGTGCCAGCAGAGCCAGCGGGGGATCCTACGAG. The genes are TRBV28 and TRBJ2-7; 8 bases line up with TRBD2. The read gets to within 3 residues of the CDR3 end, and the germline J gene fills in the rest. Looked up from germline, CDR1 is MDHEN and CDR2 is SYDVKM. The CDR3 totals 14 residues. Trimming took 6 bases from V and 1 from J; bases not matched to a gene: 5.

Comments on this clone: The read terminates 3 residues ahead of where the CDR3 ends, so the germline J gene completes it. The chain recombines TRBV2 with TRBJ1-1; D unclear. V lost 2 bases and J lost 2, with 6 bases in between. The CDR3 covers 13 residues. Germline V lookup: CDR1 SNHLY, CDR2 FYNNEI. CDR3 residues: CASSEYRNTEAFF. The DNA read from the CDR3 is TGTGCCAGCAGTGAATACAGAAACACTGAA.

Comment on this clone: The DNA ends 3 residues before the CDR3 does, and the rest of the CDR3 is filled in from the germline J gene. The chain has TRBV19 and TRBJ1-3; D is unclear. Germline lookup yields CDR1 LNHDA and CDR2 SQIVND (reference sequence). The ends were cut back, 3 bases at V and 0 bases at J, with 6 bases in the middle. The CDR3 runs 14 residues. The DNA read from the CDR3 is TGTGCCAGTAGTATTACGGTCTCTGGAAACACC. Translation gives CASSITVSGNT. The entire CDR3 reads CASSITVSGNTIYF. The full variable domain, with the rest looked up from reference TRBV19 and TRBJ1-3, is DGGITQSPKYLFRKEGQNVTLSCEQNLNHDAMYWYRQDPGQGLRLIYYSQIVNDFQKGDIAEGYSVSREKKESFPLTVTSAQKNPTAFYLCASSITVSGNTIYFGEGSWLTVV.

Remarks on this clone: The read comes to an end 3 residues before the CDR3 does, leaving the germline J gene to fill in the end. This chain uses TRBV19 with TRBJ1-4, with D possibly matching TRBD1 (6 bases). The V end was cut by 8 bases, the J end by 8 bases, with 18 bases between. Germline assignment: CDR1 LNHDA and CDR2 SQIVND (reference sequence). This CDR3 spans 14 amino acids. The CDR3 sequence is CASRLGGGSEKLFF. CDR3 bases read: TGTGCCAGTCGGTTAGGGGGGGGGAGCGAAAAA.

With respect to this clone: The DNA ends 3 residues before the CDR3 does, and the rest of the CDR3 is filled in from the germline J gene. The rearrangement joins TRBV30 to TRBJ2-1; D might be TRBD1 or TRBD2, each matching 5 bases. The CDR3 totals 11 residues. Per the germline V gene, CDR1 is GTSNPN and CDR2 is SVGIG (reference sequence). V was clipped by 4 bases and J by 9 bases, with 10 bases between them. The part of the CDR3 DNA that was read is TGTGCCTGGAAGGCGAGGGGTGAG. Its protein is CAWKARGE. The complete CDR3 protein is CAWKARGEQFF.

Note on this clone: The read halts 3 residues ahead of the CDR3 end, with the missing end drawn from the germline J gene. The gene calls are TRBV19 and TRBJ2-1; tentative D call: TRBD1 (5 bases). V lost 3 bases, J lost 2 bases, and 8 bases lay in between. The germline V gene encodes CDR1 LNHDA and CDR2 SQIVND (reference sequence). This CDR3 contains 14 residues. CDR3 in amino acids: CASSIDSPYNEQFF. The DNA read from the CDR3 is TGTGCCAGTAGTATCGACAGCCCCTACAATGAG.